This T cell receptor (beta chain) was profiled in a study of breast tumors, draining lymph nodes, adjacent tissues. This clonotype has just a few counts. Breast cancer patients provided tissue from their axillary draining lymph nodes. This CDR3 spans 12 amino acids. Trimming left V 4 bases short and J 8 bases short, with 11 bases between. TCRdb ran MiXCR on the multiplex PCR reads and lists one entry per CDR3 protein. This sample has 150,000 to 200,000 distinct CDR3 sequences, with 33% found just once. Sequences were obtained from axillary lymph node tissue. The TCR was taken from a female donor with breast cancer. Some clones in this sample may be carry-over from other donors' samples. The chain combines TRBV12-3 or TRBV12-4 with TRBJ1-1; D unclear. CDR3 sequence: CASSYSGIEAFF. DNA of the CDR3: TGTGCCAGCAGTTACAGTGGGATAGAAGCTTTCTTT.